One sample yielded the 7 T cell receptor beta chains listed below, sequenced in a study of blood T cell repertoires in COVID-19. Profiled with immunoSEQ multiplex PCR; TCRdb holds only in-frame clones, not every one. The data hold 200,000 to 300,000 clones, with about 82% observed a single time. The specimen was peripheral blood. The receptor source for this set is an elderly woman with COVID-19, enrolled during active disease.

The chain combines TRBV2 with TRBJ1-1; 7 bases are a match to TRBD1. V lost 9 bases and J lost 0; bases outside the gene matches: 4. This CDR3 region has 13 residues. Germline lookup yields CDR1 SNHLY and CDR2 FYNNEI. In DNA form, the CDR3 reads TGTGCCAGGTTGGGACAGATGAACACTGAAGCTTTCTTT. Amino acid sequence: CARLGQMNTEAFF.

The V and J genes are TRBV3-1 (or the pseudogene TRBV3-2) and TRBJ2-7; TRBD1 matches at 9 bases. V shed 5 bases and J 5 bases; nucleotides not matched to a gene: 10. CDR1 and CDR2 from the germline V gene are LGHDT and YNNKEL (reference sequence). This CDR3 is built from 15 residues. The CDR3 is CASSFPGQGLHEQYF. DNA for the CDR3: TGTGCCAGCAGCTTCCCGGGACAGGGCCTTCACGAGCAGTACTTC.

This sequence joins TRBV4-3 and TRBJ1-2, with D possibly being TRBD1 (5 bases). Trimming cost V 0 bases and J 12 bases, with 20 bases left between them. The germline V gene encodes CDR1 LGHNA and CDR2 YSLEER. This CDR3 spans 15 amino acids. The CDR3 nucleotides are TGCGCCAGCAGCCAAGATCATGGAGGGTGGGGGGTTAACACCTTC. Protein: CASSQDHGGWGVNTF.

For the CDR3, the DNA is TGTGCCAGCAGCCTAAGCGGGGGAACCCGCACCGGGGAGCTGTTTTTT. Amino acid sequence: CASSLSGGTRTGELFF. The J gene is TRBJ2-2, the V gene TRBV3-1 (or the pseudogene TRBV3-2); 8 bases fit TRBD2. V shed 4 bases and J 4 bases; nucleotides not matched to a gene: 8. The CDR3 has 16 amino acids. Germline V gene data show CDR1 as LGHDT and CDR2 as YNNKEL (reference sequence).

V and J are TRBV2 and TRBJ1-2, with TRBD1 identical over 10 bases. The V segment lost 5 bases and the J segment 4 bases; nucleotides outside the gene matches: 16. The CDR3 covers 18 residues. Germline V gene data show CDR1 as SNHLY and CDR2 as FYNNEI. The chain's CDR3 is CASSRDRGESSVFYGYTF. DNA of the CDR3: TGTGCCAGCAGTAGGGACAGGGGTGAATCGTCGGTATTCTATGGCTACACCTTC.

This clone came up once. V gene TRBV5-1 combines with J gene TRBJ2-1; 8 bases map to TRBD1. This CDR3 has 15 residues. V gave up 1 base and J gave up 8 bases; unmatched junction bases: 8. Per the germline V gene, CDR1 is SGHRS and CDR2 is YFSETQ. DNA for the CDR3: TGCGCCAGCAGCTTGATTGAGGCAGGGGGCTATGAGCAGTTCTTC. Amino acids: CASSLIEAGGYEQFF.

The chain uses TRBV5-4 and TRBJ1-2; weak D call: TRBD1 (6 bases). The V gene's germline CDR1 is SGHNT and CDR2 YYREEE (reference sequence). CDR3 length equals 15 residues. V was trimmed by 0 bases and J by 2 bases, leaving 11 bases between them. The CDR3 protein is CASSLGGRGNYGYTF. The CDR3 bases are TGTGCCAGCAGCTTGGGGGGCAGGGGCAACTATGGCTACACCTTC.